The next 31 T cell receptor beta chains were all read from a single sample in a study of cytomegalovirus exposure and HLA in healthy donors. PCR employed 60 Vbeta and 13 Jbeta primers. Sequenced by immunoSEQ multiplex PCR; TCRdb stores in-frame clones only, minus some. The sample shows 150,000 to 200,000 clones, approximately 81% of them seen only once. Sequencing used PBMCs. Receptors originate from a woman aged 45-60 years in good health and CMV-seronegative.

The V gene is TRBV2, the J gene TRBJ2-5, with TRBD1 matching over 8 bases. Trimming took 4 bases from V and 4 from J; bases not matched to a gene: 5. CDR3 length: 14 amino acids. Germline V gene lookup returns CDR1 SNHLY and CDR2 FYNNEI. CDR3 sequence: CASSGQGRLETQYF. Written as DNA, the CDR3 is TGTGCCAGCAGTGGACAGGGGCGGTTAGAGACCCAGTACTTC.

The chain uses TRBV4-3 and TRBJ2-7, with D hard to call. The CDR3 length is 13 residues. The V gene's germline CDR1 is LGHNA and CDR2 YSLEER. The V and J ends lost 4 bases and 3 bases respectively, with 10 bases between them. CDR3 nucleotides: TGCGCCAGCAGCCGCACGGGTTTCTACGAGCAGTACTTC. Amino acid sequence: CASSRTGFYEQYF.

This rearrangement joins TRBV10-1 to TRBJ2-3; no definite D call. This CDR3 contains 14 residues. The germline V gene has CDR1 WNHNN and CDR2 SYGVQD (reference sequence). V was shortened by 2 bases and J by 0 bases, with 6 bases between the two germline ends. This chain's CDR3 is CASSEVTSTDTQYF. The CDR3 DNA sequence: TGCGCCAGCAGTGAGGTGACAAGCACAGATACGCAGTATTTT.

The rearrangement joins TRBV28 to TRBJ2-5, with TRBD1 as a possible D gene (6 bases). The J call may not be correct, given that the DNA end is closer to TRBJ2-7. This CDR3 is 12 amino acids long. The germline V gene encodes CDR1 MDHEN and CDR2 SYDVKM. The CDR3 sequence: CASRPDSYEQYF. CDR3 DNA: TGTGCCAGCAGGCCGGACAGCTACGAGCAGTACTTC.

This clone was seen more than once but under ten times. This sequence joins TRBV7-9 and TRBJ1-6, with a tentative D call TRBD1 (5 bases). The V gene's germline CDR1 is SEHNR and CDR2 FQNEAQ (reference sequence). The CDR3 consists of 17 residues. V was clipped by 5 bases and J by 6 bases, with 20 bases between them. The CDR3 DNA reads TGTGCCAGCAGCGTCTCCCCCGCAGGGTGGGCTAATTCACCCCTCCACTTT. This codes for CASSVSPAGWANSPLHF. Full variable domain (rest looked up from reference TRBV7-9 and TRBJ1-6): DTGVSQNPRHKITKRGQNVTFRCDPISEHNRLYWYRQTLGQGPEFLTYFQNEAQLEKSRLLSDRFSAERPKGSFSTLEIQRTEQGDSAMYLCASSVSPAGWANSPLHFGNGTRLTVT.

The chain uses TRBV15 and TRBJ2-5, with 9 positions matching TRBD2. The germline CDR1 and CDR2 sequences are LNHNV and YYDKDF (reference sequence). The trim removed 0 bases at V and 5 bases at J, leaving 4 bases unmatched. The CDR3 is 15 residues long. The CDR3 DNA reads as TGTGCCACCAGCAGAGAGGGACTAGCTACTGAGACCCAGTACTTC. Protein product: CATSREGLATETQYF.

J is TRBJ2-5 and V is TRBV19; D perhaps matches TRBD1 (6 bases). CDR3 length: 15 amino acids. V was cut by 4 bases and J by 7 bases, with 19 bases left in between. Germline assignment: CDR1 LNHDA and CDR2 SQIVND (reference sequence). For the CDR3, the DNA is TGTGCCAGTAGTACCGGGACACGGGAATTCGGGACCCAGTACTTC. Its translation is CASSTGTREFGTQYF.

The table lists this clone with a count of one. V gene TRBV19 combines with J gene TRBJ1-3, with TRBD1 as a possible D gene (5 bases). Germline V CDR1 and CDR2: LNHDA, SQIVND (reference sequence). The CDR3 contains 13 residues. Between the trimmed V and J ends, which lost 6 bases and 2 bases, there was a span of 8 bases. This CDR3 reads CASRAGTGNTIYF. The CDR3 DNA is TGTGCCAGTAGGGCAGGGACTGGAAACACCATATATTTT.

The V gene is TRBV19, the J gene TRBJ1-5, with 9 bases aligning to TRBD1. Trimming at V came to 4 bases and at J to 6 bases, leaving 7 bases not matched to a gene. This CDR3 is 15 amino acids long. Per the germline V gene, CDR1 is LNHDA and CDR2 is SQIVND (reference sequence). The CDR3 loop reads CASSTLRTGVQPQHF. The CDR3 DNA reads TGTGCCAGTAGTACCCTCCGGACAGGGGTTCAGCCCCAGCATTTT.

This clone was observed once. The genes are TRBV9 and TRBJ1-2; 8 bases align to TRBD1. The V gene's germline CDR1 is SGDLS and CDR2 YYNGEE. The CDR3 is made up of 15 amino acids. J was trimmed by 2 bases and V by 0 bases; bases with no gene match: 3. The CDR3 DNA sequence: TGTGCCAGCAGCGTAGGTACAGGGGGGAACTATGGCTACACCTTC. Protein: CASSVGTGGNYGYTF.

The rearrangement joins TRBV29-1 to TRBJ1-2, with TRBD1 matching over 7 bases. The V gene end was trimmed by 4 bases and the J gene end by 0 bases; junction bases not matched to a gene: 5. CDR3 length: 14 amino acids. In germline, CDR1 is SQVTM, CDR2 ANQGSEA. In nucleotides, the CDR3 is TGCAGCGTTGCTGGTACAGGGGCTAACTATGGCTACACCTTC. Encoded protein: CSVAGTGANYGYTF.

This clone was detected once. The V call is TRBV7-3, the J call TRBJ2-1, with 8 bases matching TRBD2. The V gene end was trimmed by 5 bases and the J gene end by 5 bases; junction bases not matched to a gene: 8. Germline V gene data show CDR1 as SGHTA and CDR2 as FQGTGA. The CDR3 covers 15 residues. CDR3 in amino acids: CASSQSGRGNNEQFF. CDR3 bases: TGTGCCAGCAGCCAAAGCGGGAGAGGGAACAATGAGCAGTTCTTC.

As concerns this clone: The sample holds other DNA sequences that translate to the same CDR3. The rearrangement joins TRBV19 to TRBJ1-5, with 12 nucleotides matching TRBD1. This CDR3 is 15 amino acids long. After removal of 6 bases from V and 4 bases from J, the junction contained 4 bases not matched to a gene. The germline V gene has CDR1 LNHDA and CDR2 SQIVND (reference sequence). Written as DNA, the CDR3 is TGTGCCAGTAGCAGGGACAGGGGGCTTAATCAGCCCCAGCATTTT. Translated: CASSRDRGLNQPQHF.

This chain connects TRBV11-2 to TRBJ2-5, with 10 bases fitting TRBD1. The end of the DNA is better explained by TRBJ2-7, so the J call may be wrong. The CDR3 has 15 residues. CDR1 and CDR2 (germline): SGHAT, FQNNGV. The CDR3 nucleotides are TGTGCCAGCAGCTTAGGACAGGGGGCTCTAAGCGAGCAGTACTTC. Its translation is CASSLGQGALSEQYF.

This clone was observed once. Other DNA sequences from this sample encode an identical CDR3 as well. This chain uses TRBV28 with TRBJ1-5; a possible D gene is TRBD1 (5 bases). The germline V and J ends were trimmed by 8 bases and 1 base, with 18 bases remaining between them. CDR3 length: 16 residues. Germline V gene data show CDR1 as MDHEN and CDR2 as SYDVKM. CDR3 loop: CASGAYPSGSNQPQHF. DNA for the CDR3: TGTGCCAGCGGGGCTTACCCATCTGGAAGCAATCAGCCCCAGCATTTT.

The J gene is TRBJ1-1, the V gene TRBV29-1, with D maybe TRBD1 (5 bases). CDR1 SQVTM and CDR2 ANQGSEA come from the germline V gene. V lost 3 bases and J 0 bases, leaving 17 bases between the germline ends. The CDR3 spans 16 residues. The CDR3 is CSVDGVEGTMNTEAFF. In nucleotides, the CDR3 is TGCAGCGTTGATGGGGTAGAGGGGACTATGAACACTGAAGCTTTCTTT.

The chain recombines TRBV6-5 with TRBJ2-1; unclear D gene. Per germline, CDR1 MNHEY and CDR2 SVGAGI. Trimming left V 2 bases short and J 7 bases short, with 12 bases between. The CDR3 totals 14 residues. The CDR3 DNA reads TGTGCCAGCAGTTACGGGCCAGTCTTGAATGAGCAGTTCTTC. Residues: CASSYGPVLNEQFF.

In the case of this clone: One junction end disagrees with the germline gene, perhaps due to a read error. J is TRBJ1-5 and V is TRBV18; D perhaps matches TRBD1 (6 bases). Germline V gene data show CDR1 as KGHSH and CDR2 as LQKENI. The CDR3 runs to 11 residues. CDR3 nucleotides: TGTGCCAGCTCAACACCGGGACAAAAGCATTTT. Its protein product is CASSTPGQKHF. Together with reference TRBV18 and TRBJ1-5, the CDR3 gives the full variable domain: NAGVMQNPRHLVRRRGQEARLRCSPMKGHSHVYWYRQLPEEGLKFMVYLQKENIIDESGMPKERFSAEFPKEGPSILRIQQVVRGDSAAYFCASSTPGQKHFGDGTRLSIL.

The chain uses TRBV7-6 and TRBJ1-1; a weak D match, TRBD1 (5 bases). The CDR3 loop spans 13 amino acids. The V gene's germline CDR1 is SGHVS and CDR2 FNYEAQ. V was shortened by 5 bases and J by 3 bases, with 10 bases between the two germline ends. CDR3 nucleotide sequence: TGTGCCAGCAGCAAACAGGAGTACACTGAAGCTTTCTTT. It translates to CASSKQEYTEAFF.

This clone was observed a single time. The V call is TRBV28, the J call TRBJ1-2; D is uncertain. With 4 bases removed from V and 4 bases from J, the gap between germline ends came to 10 bases. This CDR3 has 13 residues. Looked up from germline, CDR1 is MDHEN and CDR2 is SYDVKM. The CDR3 is CASSSYRSYGYTF. The CDR3 DNA reads TGTGCCAGCAGTTCGTACAGAAGCTATGGCTACACCTTC.

V gene TRBV5-1 combines with J gene TRBJ2-5, with TRBD2 matching over 7 bases. J gave up 1 base and V 4 bases, and 7 bases lay outside the gene matches. Germline V gene lookup returns CDR1 SGHRS and CDR2 YFSETQ. The CDR3 is made up of 15 amino acids. CDR3 DNA: TGCGCCAGCAGCCCACAGCGGGGCGGCCAAGAGACCCAGTACTTC. Its translation: CASSPQRGGQETQYF.

In this sample, this clone turned up once. The V call is TRBV5-6, the J call TRBJ1-6; D might be TRBD1 (5 bases). This CDR3 region has 15 residues. CDR1 SGHDT and CDR2 YYEEEE come from the germline V gene. Trimming took 2 bases from V and 7 from J, leaving 13 bases between them. CDR3 region: CASSFLQARNSPLHF. Here the CDR3 DNA reads TGTGCCAGCAGCTTCTTACAGGCGAGAAATTCACCCCTCCACTTT.

The rearrangement links TRBV28 to TRBJ1-5, with TRBD1 as a possible D gene (6 bases). This CDR3 contains 16 residues. The V gene's germline CDR1 is MDHEN and CDR2 SYDVKM. V dropped 5 bases and J dropped 5 bases, with 19 bases sitting between them. CDR3 residues: CASSTPLGAGYQPQHF. CDR3 bases: TGTGCCAGCAGTACCCCATTGGGGGCTGGGTATCAGCCCCAGCATTTT.

This clone is a singleton in its sample. The chain couples TRBV7-2 to TRBJ2-2; TRBD1 might be the D (6 bases). Per the germline V gene, CDR1 is SGHTA and CDR2 is FQGNSA. V was clipped by 4 bases and J by 5 bases, with 14 bases between them. This CDR3 contains 15 residues. The CDR3 bases are TGTGCCAGCAGCTACAGGGAATTGGGAACCGGGGAGCTGTTTTTT. Protein: CASSYRELGTGELFF. Full variable domain (missing parts from reference TRBV7-2 and TRBJ2-2): GAGVSQSPSNKVTEKGKDVELRCDPISGHTALYWYRQSLGQGLEFLIYFQGNSAPDKSGLPSDRFSAERTGGSVSTLTIQRTQQEDSAVYLCASSYRELGTGELFFGEGSRLTVL.

The chain employs TRBV9 and TRBJ2-7, with 8 bases fitting TRBD2. Germline CDR1 is SGDLS and CDR2 is YYNGEE. V dropped 4 bases and J dropped 8; count of bases not matched to a gene: 11. This CDR3 has 14 residues. CDR3 loop: CASSPGGTPTQQYF. CDR3 nucleotides: TGTGCCAGCAGCCCGGGGGGGACGCCTACGCAGCAGTACTTC.

A few counts support this clone. V is TRBV10-2 and J is TRBJ1-2; no clear D gene. Looked up from germline, CDR1 is WSHSY and CDR2 is SAAADI. The V end was cut by 6 bases, the J end by 3 bases, with 11 bases between. CDR3 length: 13 residues. The CDR3: CASSLGLDYGYTF. DNA of the CDR3: TGCGCCAGCAGCCTCGGACTCGACTATGGCTACACCTTC.

The V and J genes are TRBV19 and TRBJ1-3; D is unclear. The germline V gene encodes CDR1 LNHDA and CDR2 SQIVND (reference sequence). The CDR3 totals 13 residues. With 2 bases removed from V and 0 bases from J, the gap between germline ends came to 2 bases. This CDR3 is CASSILSGNTIYF. The CDR3 coding sequence is TGTGCCAGTAGTATACTCTCTGGAAACACCATATATTTT. Filled out from reference TRBV19 and TRBJ1-3, the complete variable domain reads DGGITQSPKYLFRKEGQNVTLSCEQNLNHDAMYWYRQDPGQGLRLIYYSQIVNDFQKGDIAEGYSVSREKKESFPLTVTSAQKNPTAFYLCASSILSGNTIYFGEGSWLTVV.

This chain connects TRBV6-6 to TRBJ2-5; the match to TRBD2 covers 11 bases. With 5 bases clipped from V and 1 base from J, the junction kept 3 bases outside the gene matches. Germline CDR1 and CDR2: MNHNY and SVGAGI (reference sequence). This CDR3 has 15 amino acids. The CDR3 reads CASSQTSGAQETQYF. For the CDR3, the DNA is TGTGCCAGCAGTCAGACTAGCGGGGCCCAAGAGACCCAGTACTTC.

Details on this clone: Other DNA sequences in the same sample also yield this CDR3. The chain combines TRBV18 with TRBJ2-7; a weak D match, TRBD2 (5 bases). CDR3 length: 14 residues. CDR1 KGHSH and CDR2 LQKENI come from the germline V gene. Trimming shortened V by 3 bases and J by 2 bases, and 11 bases separated the two germline ends. The DNA of the CDR3 is TGTGCCAGCTCACCCCTAGCAGAAACCTACGAGCAGTACTTC. Its protein product is CASSPLAETYEQYF.

The chain combines TRBV28 with TRBJ1-4, with TRBD1 as a possible D gene (5 bases). Germline CDR1 is MDHEN and CDR2 is SYDVKM. Trimming pared 7 bases from V and 8 bases from J, leaving 17 bases between. This CDR3 has 14 amino acids. The CDR3 DNA follows: TGTGCCAGCACCCCTCCAGGGCGGGGGGAAAAACTGTTTTTT. Translation gives CASTPPGRGEKLFF.

V is TRBV19 and J is TRBJ2-1; unclear D gene. The CDR3 spans 14 residues. Germline CDR1 is LNHDA and CDR2 is SQIVND (reference sequence). Deletions cut 6 bases from V and 2 bases from J, with 11 bases between. CDR3 region: CASSRREPYNEQFF. CDR3 sequence (DNA): TGTGCCAGTAGCCGAAGAGAACCCTACAATGAGCAGTTCTTC.